A selection of T cell receptor beta chains follows, all from one sample in a study of OX40 agonist ivuxolimab in advanced cancers. Here immunoSEQ multiplex PCR was the method, and the copy in TCRdb shows in-frame clones only, minus some. The data show tens of thousands of clones, 75% to 90% seen once. The specimen comprised CD4+ or CD8+ T cells sorted from blood, sampled in a trial of the OX40 agonist ivuxolimab. The receptors originated from an adult with an advanced solid tumor such as melanoma, head and neck, liver or kidney cancer. Both conserved end residues are part of each CDR3. The order of the fields is J gene, CDR3 length, V gene, CDR3 protein.

j_call: TRBJ2-5; cdr3_length: 16; v_call: TRBV7-6; cdr3_aa: CASSEAYGQLEETQYF
j_call: TRBJ2-2; cdr3_length: 14; v_call: TRBV5-1; cdr3_aa: CASSLVRRPGELFF
j_call: TRBJ2-2; cdr3_length: 15; v_call: TRBV6-1; cdr3_aa: CASRQRGAFAGELFF
j_call: TRBJ2-1; cdr3_length: 11; v_call: TRBV21-1; cdr3_aa: CASSWGRSQVF
j_call: TRBJ2-3; cdr3_length: 14; v_call: TRBV18; cdr3_aa: CASSPDTSPDTQYF
j_call: TRBJ1-6; cdr3_length: 13; v_call: TRBV19; cdr3_aa: CASRGTLGSPLHF
j_call: TRBJ2-4; cdr3_length: 19; v_call: TRBV6-1; cdr3_aa: CASSEKVYRTSGAKNIQYF
j_call: TRBJ2-6; cdr3_length: 15; v_call: TRBV4-2; cdr3_aa: CASSQGHSGANVLTF
j_call: TRBJ1-5; cdr3_length: 16; v_call: TRBV5-1; cdr3_aa: CASSLNPGYSNQPQHF
j_call: TRBJ1-1; cdr3_length: 14; v_call: TRBV28; cdr3_aa: CASSSGQANTEAFF
j_call: TRBJ2-1; cdr3_length: 14; v_call: TRBV5-1; cdr3_aa: CASSSGTGLNEQFF
j_call: TRBJ2-1; cdr3_length: 14; v_call: TRBV10-1; cdr3_aa: CASSSGRAYNEQFF
j_call: TRBJ2-1; cdr3_length: 13; v_call: TRBV18; cdr3_aa: CASSRTRGVEQFF
j_call: TRBJ2-5; cdr3_length: 13; v_call: TRBV19; cdr3_aa: CASTSGGLETQYF